These T cell receptor beta chains were read from a single sample in a study of cytomegalovirus exposure and HLA in healthy donors. TCRdb keeps only in-frame clones here, not all; method: immunoSEQ multiplex PCR. Here the sample spans 130,000 or so clones, 55% to 75% being singletons. The source material was PBMCs. These receptors were obtained from a man between 50 and 59 years old in good health and CMV-seropositive. The CDR3 runs from the conserved cysteine through the conserved F or W. Fields, in order: V gene, clone size, J gene, D gene, CDR3 DNA, CDR3 protein. D genes are given only for firm matches. Only some rows state a clone size, as once, few, many or a class for expanded clones.

>TRBV19|few|TRBJ2-3|TRBD2
TGTGCCAGTAATGCGGGACTAGTCGGGGACCAGTCTACGCAGTATTTT
CASNAGLVGDQSTQYF
>TRBV9|-|TRBJ1-1|-
TGTGCCAGCAGCGTAGGGATTGTGGGAGGGGACACTGAAGCCTTCTTT
CASSVGIVGGDTEAFF
>TRBV7-3|-|TRBJ2-3|-
TGTGCCAGCAGCCTGGGGGGGCGGGTAAGCACAGATACGCAGTATTTT
CASSLGGRVSTDTQYF
>TRBV4-2|-|TRBJ2-6|TRBD2
TGTGCCAGCAGCCAAGAATTAAGCGGGATGAACTCTGGGGCCAACGTCCTGACTTTC
CASSQELSGMNSGANVLTF
>TRBV4-2|-|TRBJ1-2|TRBD1
TGTGCCAGCAGCCAAGTTGGATCAGAAGGGGGCGCTTGGGGCTACACCTTC
CASSQVGSEGGAWGYTF
>TRBV7-9|-|TRBJ1-1|-
TGTGCCAGCAGCTCATACACCAACACTGAAGCTTTCTTT
CASSSYTNTEAFF
>TRBV6-5|few|TRBJ1-1|TRBD1
TGTGCCAGCAAACAGGGGATGGTCACTGAAGCTTTCTTT
CASKQGMVTEAFF
>TRBV29-1|-|TRBJ2-3|TRBD1
TGCAGCGTCGACCCGGGACAGTTGCGGACGCAGTATTTT
CSVDPGQLRTQYF
>TRBV7-2|-|TRBJ2-1|TRBD1
TGTGCCAGCAGCTCCAGACAGGGCGTCAATGAGCAGTTCTTC
CASSSRQGVNEQFF
>TRBV18|-|TRBJ2-1|-
TGTGCCAGCTCACCAACGAGCTACAATGAGCAGTTCTTC
CASSPTSYNEQFF
>TRBV2|-|TRBJ1-2|TRBD1
TGTGCCAGCAGTGTTCCCCCGGGACAGGGGCAACGCCTGTATGGCTACACCTTC
CASSVPPGQGQRLYGYTF
>TRBV6-5|-|TRBJ1-5|TRBD1
TGTGCCAGCAGTGCGGACAGGGTGGGGGATCAGCCCCAGCATTTT
CASSADRVGDQPQHF
>TRBV10-3|once|TRBJ2-2|TRBD2
TGTGCCATCAGCCGGACTAGCGGGGGGCAATCGAACACCGGGGAGCTGTTTTTT
CAISRTSGGQSNTGELFF
>TRBV5-1|few|TRBJ2-7|TRBD1
TGCGCCAGCAGCTCACGGGGACAGGGCTTACACGAGCAGTACTTC
CASSSRGQGLHEQYF
>TRBV5-1|few|TRBJ2-5|TRBD1
TGCGCCAGCAGGTATACAGGGGGCCAAGAGACCCAGTACTTC
CASRYTGGQETQYF
>TRBV7-9|-|TRBJ1-4|TRBD1
TGTGCCAGCAGCCCACACACAGGGGGCAATGAAAAACTGTTTTTT
CASSPHTGGNEKLFF
>TRBV2|-|TRBJ2-2|TRBD2
TGTGCCAGCAGGGGGACTAGCGGGAGAGCCGGGGAGCTGTTCTTT
CASRGTSGRAGELFF
>TRBV5-1|-|TRBJ1-1|-
TGCGCCAGCAGCTCTAACCAGGGGTCCACTGAAGCTTTCTTT
CASSSNQGSTEAFF
>TRBV5-8|few|TRBJ2-3|TRBD2
TGTGCCAGCAGCCAAGTGGGGGGGAGCACAGATACGCAGTATTTT
CASSQVGGSTDTQYF
>TRBV27|few|TRBJ1-6|TRBD1
TGTGCCAGCAGTCCAACAGGGGGCCGTAATTCACCCCTCCACTTT
CASSPTGGRNSPLHF
>TRBV19|-|TRBJ1-5|-
TGTGCCAGTAGCCTCGTTACTAATCAGCCCCAGCATTTT
CASSLVTNQPQHF
>TRBV19|once|TRBJ2-3|TRBD2
TGTGCCAGTAGTAACCGCGGGGGGCGGTCCACGGATACGCAGTATTTT
CASSNRGGRSTDTQYF
>TRBV6-5|few|TRBJ1-2|-
TGTGCCAGCAGGATACATACAGACTATGGCTACACCTTC
CASRIHTDYGYTF
>TRBV6-4|-|TRBJ2-1|-
TGTGCCAGCAGTGCAATGAGCGGCGGGCAGGAGTTCTTC
CASSAMSGGQEFF
>TRBV5-1|-|TRBJ2-1|-
TGCGCCAGCAGCTTGGCTAAACAGGAGAATGAGCAGTTCTTC
CASSLAKQENEQFF
>TRBV5-1|-|TRBJ1-2|TRBD1
TGCGCCAGCAGCTTGGACAGGGGGTCCCCCTATGGCTACACCTTC
CASSLDRGSPYGYTF
>TRBV5-6|-|TRBJ2-3|-
TGTGCCAGCAGCTTGGTTTGGCGGGGAGGCACAGATACGCAGTATTTT
CASSLVWRGGTDTQYF
>TRBV4-1|-|TRBJ1-5|TRBD1
TGCGCCAGCAGCCAAGGCGGGACAGGGGCAAATCAGCCCCAGCATTTT
CASSQGGTGANQPQHF
>TRBV18|-|TRBJ1-2|-
TGTGCCAGCTCCTACTCCCGGGAGAACTATGGCTACACCTTC
CASSYSRENYGYTF
>TRBV5-1|-|TRBJ1-1|-
TGCGCCAGCAGCTTGGCGGGAAACACTGAAGCTTTCTTT
CASSLAGNTEAFF
>TRBV11-3|-|TRBJ2-7|-
TGTGCCAGCAGCCCGGGGGACCTTTTGTTCCACGAGCAGTACTTC
CASSPGDLLFHEQYF
>TRBV10-1|few|TRBJ1-2|-
TGCGCCAGCAGTGAGTTTCGGGGGGAAGGGGGTTGCTATGGCTACACCTTC
CASSEFRGEGGCYGYTF
>TRBV4-1|-|TRBJ1-2|-
TGCGCCAGCAGCCAACTTATACCCCAGAGGTTAGAAAACTATGGCTACACCTTC
CASSQLIPQRLENYGYTF
>TRBV7-2|-|TRBJ2-7|TRBD1
TGTGCCAGCAGCCCGGACAGGTACGAGCAGTACTTC
CASSPDRYEQYF
>TRBV12-5|-|TRBJ2-3|-
TGTGCTAGTGGAGATCTTGCGGATACGCAGTATTTT
CASGDLADTQYF
>TRBV7-2|-|TRBJ2-1|TRBD2
TGTGCCAGCAGCCGCGGACTAGCGGGGCCGAATGAGCAGTTCTTC
CASSRGLAGPNEQFF
>TRBV5-1|-|TRBJ1-6|-
TGCGCCAGCAGAGGGGGTGACAATTCACCCCTCCACTTT
CASRGGDNSPLHF
>TRBV7-8|-|TRBJ1-1|-
TGTGCCAGCAGCTTAACAGTCCAGAACACTGAAGCTTTCTTT
CASSLTVQNTEAFF
>TRBV19|-|TRBJ1-6|-
TGTGCCAGTAGTCGGCAGGGGCTATCGGGCTCACCCCTCCACTTT
CASSRQGLSGSPLHF
>TRBV28|-|TRBJ1-4|TRBD1
TGTGCCAGCAGTTCGGGCGGACAGGGGAATGAAAAACTGTTTTTT
CASSSGGQGNEKLFF
>TRBV6-6|-|TRBJ2-7|-
TGTGCCACACGGGAAGGGTCCTACGAGCAGTACTTC
CATREGSYEQYF
>TRBV27|-|TRBJ2-7|TRBD1
TGTGCCAGCCGGACAGGGGCCGGGGAGCAGTACTTC
CASRTGAGEQYF
>TRBV29-1|-|TRBJ1-1|-
TGCAGCGGTAGCGGGGCCCAAGCTTTCTTT
CSGSGAQAFF
>TRBV5-4|few|TRBJ1-2|TRBD1
TGTGCCAGCAGCTGGGGGACAGGGGCCTATGGCTACACCTTC
CASSWGTGAYGYTF
>TRBV6-5|-|TRBJ2-1|-
TGTGCCAGCAGTGTAAGGACAGCCGCGTCGGCTGAGCAGTTCTTC
CASSVRTAASAEQFF
>TRBV11-3|-|TRBJ2-1|-
TGTGCCAGCAGCCCGACAGGTGCGGGCAATGAGCAGTTCTTC
CASSPTGAGNEQFF
>TRBV6-1|-|TRBJ1-1|-
TGTGCCAGCAGTGACCAGGCTAACACTGAAGCTTTCTTT
CASSDQANTEAFF
>TRBV2|-|TRBJ1-6|-
TGTGCCAGCAGTGTAACAAGTAATTCACCCCTCCACTTT
CASSVTSNSPLHF
>TRBV5-4|-|TRBJ1-2|-
TGTGCCAGCAGCTTGTCGGAGTATGGCTACACCTTC
CASSLSEYGYTF
>TRBV5-5|-|TRBJ1-1|-
TGTGCCAGCAGCCCCGACACGGCGGAAGCTTTCTTT
CASSPDTAEAFF
>TRBV11-2|-|TRBJ1-1|TRBD1
TGTGCCAGCAGCCTACTATCCGGGACAGTGAACACTGAAGCTTTCTTT
CASSLLSGTVNTEAFF
>TRBV6-4|-|TRBJ2-2|TRBD2
TGTGCCAGCAGAGAGACTAGCCTGAACACCGGGGAGCTGTTTTTT
CASRETSLNTGELFF
>TRBV5-6|-|TRBJ1-2|TRBD1
TGTGCCAGCAGCTTGGAAAGGGGGCGCGGTAACTATGGCTACACCTTC
CASSLERGRGNYGYTF
>TRBV5-5|-|TRBJ2-7|TRBD1
TGTGCCAGCAGCCAGAGCGGGACAGGGCCCTACGAGCAGTACTTC
CASSQSGTGPYEQYF
>TRBV4-1|-|TRBJ1-5|-
TGCGCCAGCAGCCAAGGACAGCCGAATCAGCCCCAGCATTTT
CASSQGQPNQPQHF
>TRBV18|-|TRBJ2-3|-
TGTGCCAGCTCACCCACGGGGGGCTCTTCGGGAGATACGCAGTATTTT
CASSPTGGSSGDTQYF
>TRBV2|-|TRBJ2-5|TRBD2
TGTGCCAGCAGTGAGAGCGGGGGGTCAATTGAGACCCAGTACTTC
CASSESGGSIETQYF
>TRBV5-6|-|TRBJ1-1|TRBD1
TGTGCCAGCAGTCAATTGTTTCGTCAGGGGGCTGGCACTGAAGCTTTCTTT
CASSQLFRQGAGTEAFF
>TRBV18|-|TRBJ2-5|-
TGTGCCAGCTCACCGCTAAGGCAGGAACAAGAGACCCAGTACTTC
CASSPLRQEQETQYF
>TRBV6-1|-|TRBJ2-7|TRBD1
TGTGCCAGCAGTGAAGTTAGGGGTGGCAGGGGGCTTGGGTACGAGCAGTACTTC
CASSEVRGGRGLGYEQYF